The sequence of this T cell receptor (beta chain) was determined in a study of blood T cell repertoires in COVID-19. Overall study: Material from acute and convalescent COVID-19 was sourced from the United States, Italy and Spain. Sources were T cells, B-cell-depleted T cells, or PBMCs; the material itself was cDNA or gDNA.

Profiling relied on immunoSEQ multiplex PCR, and the TCRdb table lists in-frame clones only, not all of them. The data show roughly 43,000 clones, with roughly 81% seen just once and less than 15% held by the top ten. Germline V gene sequence: CDR1 WNHNN, CDR2 SYGVQD (reference sequence). The CDR3 has 19 residues. With 9 bases removed from V and 1 base from J, the gap between germline ends came to 28 bases. The chain carries TRBV10-1 and TRBJ2-4; weak D call: TRBD2 (7 bases). The source material was peripheral blood. The sequence derives from a woman in her 70s in a cohort sampled during active COVID-19. CDR3 amino acids: CARGPQGGALVWAKNIQYF. Written as DNA, the CDR3 is TGCGCCAGGGGTCCCCAAGGGGGGGCACTAGTGTGGGCCAAAAACATTCAGTACTTC.